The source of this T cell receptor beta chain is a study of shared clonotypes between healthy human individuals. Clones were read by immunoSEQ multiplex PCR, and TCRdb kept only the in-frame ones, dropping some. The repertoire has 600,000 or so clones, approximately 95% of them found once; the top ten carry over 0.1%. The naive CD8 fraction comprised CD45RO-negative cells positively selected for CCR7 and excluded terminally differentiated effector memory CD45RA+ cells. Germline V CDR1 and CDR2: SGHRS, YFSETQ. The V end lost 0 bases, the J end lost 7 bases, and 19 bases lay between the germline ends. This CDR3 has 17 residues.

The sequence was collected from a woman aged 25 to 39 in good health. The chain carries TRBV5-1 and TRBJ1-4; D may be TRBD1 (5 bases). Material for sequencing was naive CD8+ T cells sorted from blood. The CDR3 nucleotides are TGCGCCAGCAGCTTGGTGTCGTGGGGGGGTGGTAGTGAAAAACTGTTTTTT. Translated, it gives CASSLVSWGGGSEKLFF.